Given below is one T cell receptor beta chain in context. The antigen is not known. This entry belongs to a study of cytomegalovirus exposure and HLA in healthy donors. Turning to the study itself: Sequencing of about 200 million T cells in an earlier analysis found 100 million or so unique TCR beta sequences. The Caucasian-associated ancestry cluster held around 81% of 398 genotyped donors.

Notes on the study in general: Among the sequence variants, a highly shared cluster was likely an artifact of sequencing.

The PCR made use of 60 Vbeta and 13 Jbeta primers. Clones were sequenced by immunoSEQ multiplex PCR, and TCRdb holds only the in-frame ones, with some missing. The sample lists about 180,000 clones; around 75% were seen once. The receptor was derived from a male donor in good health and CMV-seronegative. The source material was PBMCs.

CDR3 DNA: TGTGCCAGTAGTCACGGCCGGGGGTACGAGCCCCAGCATTTT. Translating gives CASSHGRGYEPQHF. The chain recombines TRBV19 with TRBJ1-5; the D gene is possibly TRBD1 (5 bases). Trimming stripped 5 bases from V and 8 bases from J, with 16 bases between. This CDR3 spans 14 amino acids. The germline CDR1 and CDR2 sequences are LNHDA and SQIVND (reference sequence).